This T cell receptor (beta chain) was recorded in a study of T-cell reconstitution after alpha-beta-depleted transplantation in children. This CDR3 has 15 residues. Trimming cost V 1 base and J 4 bases, with 13 bases left between them. Per germline, CDR1 SGHVS and CDR2 FQNEAQ. At least ten counts were recorded for this clonotype. Unique molecular identifiers were used to barcode this TCRbeta library. TCRdb fed the PCR reads into MiXCR, producing one record per CDR3 protein. The sample has 600,000 to 700,000 distinct CDR3 sequences; 16% are singletons. V gene TRBV7-8 combines with J gene TRBJ1-2; perhaps TRBD1 as D (6 bases). The source is a human donor who donated a stem cell graft to a child with acute myeloid leukemia. The sequencing here drew on PBMCs from the stem cell graft donor, taken from the stem cell graft. CDR3 amino acids: CASSLDREGGYGYTF. The CDR3 DNA follows: TGTGCCAGCAGCTTAGACAGGGAGGGGGGCTATGGCTACACCTTC. Based on the CDR3 plus reference TRBV7-8 and TRBJ1-2, the full variable domain is GAGVSQSPRYKVAKRGQDVALRCDPISGHVSLFWYQQALGQGPEFLTYFQNEAQLDKSGLPSDRFFAERPEGSVSTLKIQRTQQEDSAVYLCASSLDREGGYGYTFGSGTRLTVV.